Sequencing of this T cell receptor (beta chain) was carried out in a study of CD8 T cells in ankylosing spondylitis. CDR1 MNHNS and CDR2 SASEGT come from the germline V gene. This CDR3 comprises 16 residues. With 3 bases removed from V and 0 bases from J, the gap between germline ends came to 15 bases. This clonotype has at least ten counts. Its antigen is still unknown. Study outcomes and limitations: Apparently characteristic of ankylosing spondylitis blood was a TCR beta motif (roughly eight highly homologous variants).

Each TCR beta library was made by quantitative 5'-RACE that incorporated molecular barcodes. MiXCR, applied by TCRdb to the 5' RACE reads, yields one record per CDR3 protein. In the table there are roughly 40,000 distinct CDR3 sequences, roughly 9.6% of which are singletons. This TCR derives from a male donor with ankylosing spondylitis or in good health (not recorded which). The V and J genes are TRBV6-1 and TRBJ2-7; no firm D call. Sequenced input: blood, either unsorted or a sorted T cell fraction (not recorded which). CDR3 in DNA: TGTGCCAGCAGTGAGTTGTTGGGTCCCCTCTCCTACGAGCAGTACTTC. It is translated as CASSELLGPLSYEQYF.